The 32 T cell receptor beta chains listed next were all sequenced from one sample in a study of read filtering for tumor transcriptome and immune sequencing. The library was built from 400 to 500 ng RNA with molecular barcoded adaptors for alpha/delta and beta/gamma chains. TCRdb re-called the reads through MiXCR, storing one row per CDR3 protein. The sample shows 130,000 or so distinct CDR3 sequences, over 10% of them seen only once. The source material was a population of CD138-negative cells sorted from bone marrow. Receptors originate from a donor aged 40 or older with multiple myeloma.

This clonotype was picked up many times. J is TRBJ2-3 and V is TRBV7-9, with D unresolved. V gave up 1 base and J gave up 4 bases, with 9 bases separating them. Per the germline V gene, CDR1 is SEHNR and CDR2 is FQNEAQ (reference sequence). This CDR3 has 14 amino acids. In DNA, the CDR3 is TGTGCCAGCAGCTTAGACACCGGGCCAGATACGCAGTATTTT. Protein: CASSLDTGPDTQYF.

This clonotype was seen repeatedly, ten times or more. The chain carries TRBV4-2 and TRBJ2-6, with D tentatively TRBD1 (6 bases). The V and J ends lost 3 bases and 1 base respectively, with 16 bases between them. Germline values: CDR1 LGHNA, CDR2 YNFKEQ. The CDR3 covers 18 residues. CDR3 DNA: TGTGCCAGCAGCCACGCCCCGACAGGTACTTCTGGGGCCAACGTCCTGACTTTC. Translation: CASSHAPTGTSGANVLTF.

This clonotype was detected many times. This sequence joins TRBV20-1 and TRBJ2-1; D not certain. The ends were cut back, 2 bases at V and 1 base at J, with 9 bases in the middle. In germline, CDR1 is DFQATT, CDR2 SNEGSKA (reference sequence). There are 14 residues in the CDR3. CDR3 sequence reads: CSARSVGSYNEQFF. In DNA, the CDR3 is TGCAGTGCTAGATCGGTGGGGTCCTACAATGAGCAGTTCTTC.

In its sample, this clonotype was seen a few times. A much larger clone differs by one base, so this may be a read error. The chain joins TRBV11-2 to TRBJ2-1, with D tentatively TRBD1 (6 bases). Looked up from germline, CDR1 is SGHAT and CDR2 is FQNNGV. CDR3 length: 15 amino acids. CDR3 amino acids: CAGSLDRGQYNEQFF. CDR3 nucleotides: TGTGCCGGCAGCTTAGATAGAGGACAGTACAATGAGCAGTTCTTC.

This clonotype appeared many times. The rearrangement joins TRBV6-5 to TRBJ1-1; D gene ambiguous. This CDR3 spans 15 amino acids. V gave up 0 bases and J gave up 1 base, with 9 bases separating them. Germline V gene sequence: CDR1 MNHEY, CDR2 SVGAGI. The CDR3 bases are TGTGCCAGCAGTTACTCACAGCTACCGAACACTGAAGCTTTCTTT. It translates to CASSYSQLPNTEAFF.

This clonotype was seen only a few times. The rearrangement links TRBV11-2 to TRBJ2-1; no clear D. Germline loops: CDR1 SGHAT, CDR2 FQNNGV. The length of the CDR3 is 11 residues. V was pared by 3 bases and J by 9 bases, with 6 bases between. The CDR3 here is CASSLPGEQFF. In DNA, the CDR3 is TGTGCCAGCAGCTTGCCGGGTGAGCAGTTCTTC.

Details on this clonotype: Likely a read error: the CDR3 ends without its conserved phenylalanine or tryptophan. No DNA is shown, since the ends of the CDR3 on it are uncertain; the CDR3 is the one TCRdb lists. The CDR3 loop reads CASSGTWGAGDERYL. The chain combines TRBV7-2 with TRBJ2-7; the D segment call TRBD2 is taken from the table without a DNA check. The CDR3 spans 15 residues, counting both ends. Germline V gene lookup returns CDR1 SGHTA and CDR2 FQGNSA.

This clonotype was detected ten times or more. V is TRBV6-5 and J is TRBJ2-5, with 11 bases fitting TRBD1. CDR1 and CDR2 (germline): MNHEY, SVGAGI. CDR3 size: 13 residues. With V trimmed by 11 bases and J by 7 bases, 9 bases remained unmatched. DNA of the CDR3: TGTGCCTCAAGGATCGGACAGGGGGCGACCCAGTACTTC. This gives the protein CASRIGQGATQYF.

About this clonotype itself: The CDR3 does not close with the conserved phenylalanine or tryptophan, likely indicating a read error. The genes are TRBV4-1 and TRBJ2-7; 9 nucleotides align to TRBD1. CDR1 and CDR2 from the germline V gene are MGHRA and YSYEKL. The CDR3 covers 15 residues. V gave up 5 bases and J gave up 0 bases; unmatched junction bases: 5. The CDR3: CASSVQGAPSYEQYL. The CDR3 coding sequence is TGCGCCAGCAGCGTACAGGGGGCTCCCTCCTACGAGCAGTACCTC.

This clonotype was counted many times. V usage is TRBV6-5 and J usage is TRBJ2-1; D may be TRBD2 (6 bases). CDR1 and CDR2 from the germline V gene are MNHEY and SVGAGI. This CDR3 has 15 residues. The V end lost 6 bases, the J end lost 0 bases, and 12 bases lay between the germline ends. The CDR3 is CASRIDGSSYNEQFF. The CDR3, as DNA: TGTGCCAGCAGGATTGACGGGAGCTCCTACAATGAGCAGTTCTTC.

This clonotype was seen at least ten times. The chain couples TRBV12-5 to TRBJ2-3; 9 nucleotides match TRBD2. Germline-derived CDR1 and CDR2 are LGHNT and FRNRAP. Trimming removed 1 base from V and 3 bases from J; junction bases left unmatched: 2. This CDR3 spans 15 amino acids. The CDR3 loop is CASGLGLAETDTQYF. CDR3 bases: TGTGCTAGTGGTTTGGGACTAGCGGAAACAGATACGCAGTATTTT.

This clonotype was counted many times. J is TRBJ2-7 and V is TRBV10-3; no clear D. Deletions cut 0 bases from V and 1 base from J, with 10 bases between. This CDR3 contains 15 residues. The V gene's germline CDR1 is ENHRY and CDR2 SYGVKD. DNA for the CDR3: TGTGCCATCAGTGAGTCTATGACGGGTTCCTACGAGCAGTACTTC. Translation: CAISESMTGSYEQYF.

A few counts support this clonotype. CDR3 amino acids: CASSSGLAGGRTDTQYF. CDR3 nucleotide sequence: TGTGCCAGCAGCTCTGGACTAGCGGGAGGGCGTACAGATACGCAGTATTTT. The genes are TRBV5-4 and TRBJ2-3, with 15 positions matching TRBD2. The junction had 5 bases not matched to a gene; V was cut back by 3 bases and J by 3 bases. Per the germline V gene, CDR1 is SGHNT and CDR2 is YYREEE (reference sequence). The CDR3 is made up of 17 amino acids.

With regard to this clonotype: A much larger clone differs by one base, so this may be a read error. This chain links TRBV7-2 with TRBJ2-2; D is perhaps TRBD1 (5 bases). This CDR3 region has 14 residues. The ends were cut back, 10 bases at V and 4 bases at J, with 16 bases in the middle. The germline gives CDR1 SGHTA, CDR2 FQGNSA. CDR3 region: CATPFSRGTGELFF. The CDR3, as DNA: TGTGCCACCCCATTTAGTAGGGGCACCGGGGAGCTGTTTTTT.

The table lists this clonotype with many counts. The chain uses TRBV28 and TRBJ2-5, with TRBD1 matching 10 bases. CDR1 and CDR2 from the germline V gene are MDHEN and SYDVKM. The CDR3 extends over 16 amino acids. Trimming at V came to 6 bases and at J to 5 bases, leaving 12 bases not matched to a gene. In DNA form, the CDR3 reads TGTGCCAGCAGACCTCGGGACAGGGGTTACAGGGAGACCCAGTACTTC. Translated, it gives CASRPRDRGYRETQYF.

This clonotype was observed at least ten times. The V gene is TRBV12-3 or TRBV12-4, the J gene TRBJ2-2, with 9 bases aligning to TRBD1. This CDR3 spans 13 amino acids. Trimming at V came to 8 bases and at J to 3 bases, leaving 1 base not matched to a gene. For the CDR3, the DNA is TGTGCCAGCCGGACAGGGGACACCGGGGAGCTGTTTTTT. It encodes CASRTGDTGELFF.

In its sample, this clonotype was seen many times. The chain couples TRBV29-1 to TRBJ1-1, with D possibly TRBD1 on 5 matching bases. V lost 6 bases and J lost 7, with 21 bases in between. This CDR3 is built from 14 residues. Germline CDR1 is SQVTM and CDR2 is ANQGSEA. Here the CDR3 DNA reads TGCAGCGTCGCTGGACCGGGGGGGTTAGATGAAGCTTTCTTT. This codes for CSVAGPGGLDEAFF. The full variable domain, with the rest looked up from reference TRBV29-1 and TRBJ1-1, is SAVISQKPSRDICQRGTSLTIQCQVDSQVTMMFWYRQQPGQSLTLIATANQGSEATYESGFVIDKFPISRPNLTFSTLTVSNMSPEDSSIYLCSVAGPGGLDEAFFGQGTRLTVV.

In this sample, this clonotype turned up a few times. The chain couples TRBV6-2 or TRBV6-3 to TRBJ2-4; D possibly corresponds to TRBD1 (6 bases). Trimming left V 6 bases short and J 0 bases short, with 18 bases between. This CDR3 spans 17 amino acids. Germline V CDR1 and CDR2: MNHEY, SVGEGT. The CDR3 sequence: CASSLRGQKLAKNIQYF. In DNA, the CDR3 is TGTGCCAGCAGCCTAAGAGGACAGAAACTAGCCAAAAACATTCAGTACTTC.

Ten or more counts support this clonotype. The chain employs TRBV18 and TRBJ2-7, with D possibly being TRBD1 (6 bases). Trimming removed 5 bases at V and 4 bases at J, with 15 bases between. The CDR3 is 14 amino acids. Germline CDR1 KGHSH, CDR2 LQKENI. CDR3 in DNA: TGTGCCAGCTCATCTCCAGGGGAAGTGTACGAGCAGTACTTC. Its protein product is CASSSPGEVYEQYF.

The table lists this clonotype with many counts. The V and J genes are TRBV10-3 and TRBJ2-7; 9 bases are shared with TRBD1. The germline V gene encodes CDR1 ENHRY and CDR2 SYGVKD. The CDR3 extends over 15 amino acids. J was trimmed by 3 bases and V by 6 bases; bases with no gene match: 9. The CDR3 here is CAIRNPTGGDYEQYF. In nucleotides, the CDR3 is TGTGCCATCAGGAACCCGACAGGGGGGGACTACGAGCAGTACTTC.

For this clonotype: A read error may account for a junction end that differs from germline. CDR3 region: CASSRQTPGGLFF. CDR3 bases: TGTGCCAGCAGCCGACAAACACCCGGGGGGCTGTTTTTT. The chain couples TRBV6-5 to TRBJ2-2, with D possibly matching TRBD2 (6 bases). The CDR3 runs 13 residues. In germline, CDR1 is MNHEY, CDR2 SVGAGI.

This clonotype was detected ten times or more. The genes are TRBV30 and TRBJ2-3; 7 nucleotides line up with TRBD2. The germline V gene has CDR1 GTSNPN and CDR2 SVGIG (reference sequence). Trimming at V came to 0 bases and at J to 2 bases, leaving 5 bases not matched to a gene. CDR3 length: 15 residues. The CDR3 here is CAWSVEAGVTDTQYF. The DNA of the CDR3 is TGTGCCTGGAGTGTAGAGGCGGGAGTCACAGATACGCAGTATTTT.

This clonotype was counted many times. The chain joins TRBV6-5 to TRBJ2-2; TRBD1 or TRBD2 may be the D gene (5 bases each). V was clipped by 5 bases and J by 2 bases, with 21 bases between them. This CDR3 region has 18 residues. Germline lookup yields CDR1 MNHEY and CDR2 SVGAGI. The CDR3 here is CASSPTGPTAINTGELFF. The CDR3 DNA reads TGTGCCAGCAGTCCCACGGGACCTACGGCGATTAACACCGGGGAGCTGTTTTTT.

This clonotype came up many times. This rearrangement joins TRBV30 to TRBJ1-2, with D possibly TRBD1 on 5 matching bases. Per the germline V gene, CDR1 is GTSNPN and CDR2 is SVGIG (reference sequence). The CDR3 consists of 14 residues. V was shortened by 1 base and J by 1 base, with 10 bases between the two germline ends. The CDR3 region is CAWSAGALNYGYTF. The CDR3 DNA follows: TGTGCCTGGAGTGCCGGGGCGCTTAACTATGGCTACACCTTC.

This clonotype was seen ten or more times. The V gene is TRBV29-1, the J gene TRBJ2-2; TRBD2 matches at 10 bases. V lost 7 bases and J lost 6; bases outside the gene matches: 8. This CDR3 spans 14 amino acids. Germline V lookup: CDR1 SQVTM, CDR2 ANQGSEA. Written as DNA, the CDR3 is TGCAGCGAGCCTAGCGGGAGATGTCCCGGGGAGCTGTTTTTT. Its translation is CSEPSGRCPGELFF.

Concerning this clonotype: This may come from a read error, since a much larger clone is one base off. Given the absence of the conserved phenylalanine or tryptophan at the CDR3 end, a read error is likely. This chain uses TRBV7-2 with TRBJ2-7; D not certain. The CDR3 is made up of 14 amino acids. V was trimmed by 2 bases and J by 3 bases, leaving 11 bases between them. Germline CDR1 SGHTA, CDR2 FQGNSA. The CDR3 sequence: CASSLQLESYEQYC. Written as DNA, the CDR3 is TGTGCCAGCAGCTTACAGCTGGAAAGCTACGAGCAGTACTGC.

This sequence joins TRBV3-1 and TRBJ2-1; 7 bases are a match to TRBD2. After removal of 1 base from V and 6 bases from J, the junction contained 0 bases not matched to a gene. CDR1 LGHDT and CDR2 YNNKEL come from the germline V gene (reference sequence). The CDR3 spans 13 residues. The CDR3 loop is CASSQGGGNEQFF. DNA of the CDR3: TGTGCCAGCAGCCAAGGGGGGGGCAATGAGCAGTTCTTC.

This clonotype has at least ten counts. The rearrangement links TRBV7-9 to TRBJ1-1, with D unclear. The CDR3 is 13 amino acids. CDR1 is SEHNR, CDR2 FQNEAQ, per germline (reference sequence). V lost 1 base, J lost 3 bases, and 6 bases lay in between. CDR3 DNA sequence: TGTGCCAGCAGCTTAGTCGGGGACACTGAAGCTTTCTTT. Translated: CASSLVGDTEAFF.

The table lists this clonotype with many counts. CDR3 coding DNA: TGTGCCAGCAGGCAAAGGGGGACTAGCAACAATGAGCAGTTCTTC. Its translation is CASRQRGTSNNEQFF. This rearrangement joins TRBV7-2 to TRBJ2-1, with 9 bases fitting TRBD2. This CDR3 spans 15 amino acids. The germline V gene has CDR1 SGHTA and CDR2 FQGNSA. Trimming at V came to 6 bases and at J to 5 bases, leaving 8 bases not matched to a gene.

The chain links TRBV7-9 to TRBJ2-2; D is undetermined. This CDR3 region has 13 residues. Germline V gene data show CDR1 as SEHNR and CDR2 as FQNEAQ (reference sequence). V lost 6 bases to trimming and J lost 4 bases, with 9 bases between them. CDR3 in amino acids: CASSRLSTGELFF. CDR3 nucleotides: TGTGCCAGCAGTCGTCTGAGCACCGGGGAGCTGTTTTTT.

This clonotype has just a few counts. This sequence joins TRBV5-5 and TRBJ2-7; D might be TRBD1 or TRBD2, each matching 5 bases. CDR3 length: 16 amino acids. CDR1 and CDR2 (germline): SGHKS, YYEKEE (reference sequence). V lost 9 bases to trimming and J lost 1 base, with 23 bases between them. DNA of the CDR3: TGTGCCATCCAGGTGTTCGGGGCTAGGACTTCCTACGAGCAGTACTTC. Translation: CAIQVFGARTSYEQYF. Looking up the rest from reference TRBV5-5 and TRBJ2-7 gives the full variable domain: DAGVTQSPTHLIKTRGQQVTLRCSPISGHKSVSWYQQVLGQGPQFIFQYYEKEERGRGNFPDRFSARQFPNYSSELNVNALLLGDSALYLCAIQVFGARTSYEQYFGPGTRLTVT.

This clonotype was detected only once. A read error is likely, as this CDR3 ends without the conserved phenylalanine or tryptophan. Here the CDR3 reads CASSFGWGARATEAFS. For the CDR3, the DNA is TGTGCCAGCAGCTTCGGATGGGGGGCACGGGCCACTGAAGCTTTCTCT. V is TRBV5-5 and J is TRBJ1-1; possible D gene TRBD1, 6 bases. The CDR3 covers 16 residues. CDR1 and CDR2 from the germline V gene are SGHKS and YYEKEE (reference sequence). V lost 2 bases to trimming and J lost 4 bases, with 18 bases between them.